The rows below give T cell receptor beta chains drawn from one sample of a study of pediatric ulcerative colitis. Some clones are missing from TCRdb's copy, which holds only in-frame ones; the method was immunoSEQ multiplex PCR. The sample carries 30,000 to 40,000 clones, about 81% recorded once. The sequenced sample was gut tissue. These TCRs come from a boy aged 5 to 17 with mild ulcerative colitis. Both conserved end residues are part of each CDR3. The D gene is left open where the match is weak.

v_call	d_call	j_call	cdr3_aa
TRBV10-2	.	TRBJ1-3	CASSEEGGGNTIYF
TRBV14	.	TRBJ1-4	CASSQVLGAEKLFF
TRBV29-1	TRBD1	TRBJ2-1	CSVSEAGTGMNEQFF
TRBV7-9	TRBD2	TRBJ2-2	CASSFSGAGTGELFF
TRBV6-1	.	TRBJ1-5	CASTGEPAQPQHF
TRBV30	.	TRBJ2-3	CAAEIDTQYF
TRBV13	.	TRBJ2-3	CASSLARRRAFTDTQYF
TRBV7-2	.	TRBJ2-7	CASSLSPQEGYEQYF
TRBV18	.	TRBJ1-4	CASSPRVQQGLDEKLFF
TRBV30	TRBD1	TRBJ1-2	CAWSFDRGYGYTF
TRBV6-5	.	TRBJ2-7	CASSRSLAGEQYF
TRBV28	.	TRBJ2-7	CASSLYGDLREQYF
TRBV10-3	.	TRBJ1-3	CAIREVSSGNTIYF
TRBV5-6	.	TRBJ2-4	CASSRYRDAKNIQYF
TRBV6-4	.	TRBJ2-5	CASSDRGGTQYF
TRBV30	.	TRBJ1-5	CAWSDGTGYSNQPQHF
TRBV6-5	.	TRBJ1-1	CASSWGRANTEAFF